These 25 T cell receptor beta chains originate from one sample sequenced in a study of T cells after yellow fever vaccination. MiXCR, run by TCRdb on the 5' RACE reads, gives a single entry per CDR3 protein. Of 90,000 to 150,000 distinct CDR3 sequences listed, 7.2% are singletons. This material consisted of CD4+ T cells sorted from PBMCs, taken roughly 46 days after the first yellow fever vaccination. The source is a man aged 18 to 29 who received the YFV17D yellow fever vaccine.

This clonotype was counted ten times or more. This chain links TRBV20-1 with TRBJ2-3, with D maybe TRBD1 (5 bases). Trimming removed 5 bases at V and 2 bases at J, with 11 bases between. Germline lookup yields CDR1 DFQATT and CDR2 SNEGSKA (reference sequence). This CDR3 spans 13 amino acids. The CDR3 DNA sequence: TGCAGTGCTCCTCAGGGTAACACAGATACGCAGTATTTT. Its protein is CSAPQGNTDTQYF.

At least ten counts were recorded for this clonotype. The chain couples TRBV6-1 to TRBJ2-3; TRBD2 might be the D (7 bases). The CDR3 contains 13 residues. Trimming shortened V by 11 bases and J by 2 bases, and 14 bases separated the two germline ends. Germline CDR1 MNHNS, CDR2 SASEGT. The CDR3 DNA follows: TGTGCCGCCGGAGGGGGGGTCACAGATACGCAGTATTTT. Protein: CAAGGGVTDTQYF.

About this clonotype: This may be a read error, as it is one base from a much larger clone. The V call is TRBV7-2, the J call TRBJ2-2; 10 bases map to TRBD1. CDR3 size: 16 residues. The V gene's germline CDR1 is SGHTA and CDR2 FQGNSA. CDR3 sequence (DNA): TGTGCCAGCAGGACTCCGGGACAGGGGAACACCAGGGAGCTGTTTTTT. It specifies CASRTPGQGNTRELFF. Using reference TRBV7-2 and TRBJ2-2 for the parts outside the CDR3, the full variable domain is GAGVSQSPSNKVTEKGKDVELRCDPISGHTALYWYRQSLGQGLEFLIYFQGNSAPDKSGLPSDRFSAERTGGSVSTLTIQRTQQEDSAVYLCASRTPGQGNTRELFFGEGSRLTVL.

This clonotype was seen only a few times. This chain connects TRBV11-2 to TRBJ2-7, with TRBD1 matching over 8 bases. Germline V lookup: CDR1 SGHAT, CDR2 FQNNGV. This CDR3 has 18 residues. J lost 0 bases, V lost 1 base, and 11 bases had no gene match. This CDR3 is CASSLGTGLVRRSYEQYF. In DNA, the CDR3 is TGTGCCAGCAGCTTAGGGACAGGGCTTGTTAGGCGCTCCTACGAGCAGTACTTC.

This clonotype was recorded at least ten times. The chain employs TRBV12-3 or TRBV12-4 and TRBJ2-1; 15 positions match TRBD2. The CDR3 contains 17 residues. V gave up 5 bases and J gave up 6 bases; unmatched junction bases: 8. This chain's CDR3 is CASSPRTSGGVSNEQFF. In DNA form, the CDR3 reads TGTGCCAGCAGTCCTCGGACTAGCGGGGGGGTTAGCAATGAGCAGTTCTTC.

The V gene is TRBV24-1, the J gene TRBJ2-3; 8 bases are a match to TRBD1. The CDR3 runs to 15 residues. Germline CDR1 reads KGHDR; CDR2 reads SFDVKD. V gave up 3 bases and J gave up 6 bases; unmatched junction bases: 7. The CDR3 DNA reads TGTGCCACCAGTGATACCGGACAGGGAGTGGATACGCAGTATTTT. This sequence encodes CATSDTGQGVDTQYF.

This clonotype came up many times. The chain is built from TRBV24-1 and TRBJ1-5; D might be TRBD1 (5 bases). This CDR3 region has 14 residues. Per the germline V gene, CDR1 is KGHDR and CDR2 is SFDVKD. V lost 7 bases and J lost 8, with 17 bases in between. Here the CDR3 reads CATSETGAEKPQHF. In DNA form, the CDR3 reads TGTGCCACCAGCGAAACAGGAGCTGAGAAGCCCCAGCATTTT.

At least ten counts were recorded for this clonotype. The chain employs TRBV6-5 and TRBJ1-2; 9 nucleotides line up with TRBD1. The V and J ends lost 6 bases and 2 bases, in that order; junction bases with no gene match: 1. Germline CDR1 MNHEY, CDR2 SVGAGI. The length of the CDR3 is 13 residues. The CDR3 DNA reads TGTGCCAGCAGGGGACAGGGAAACTATGGCTACACCTTC. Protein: CASRGQGNYGYTF.

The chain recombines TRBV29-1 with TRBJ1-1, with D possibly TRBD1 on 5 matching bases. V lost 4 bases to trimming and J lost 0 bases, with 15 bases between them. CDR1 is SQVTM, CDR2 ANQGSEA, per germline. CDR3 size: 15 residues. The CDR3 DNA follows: TGCAGCGTTGGGCCAGGGTGGGGGATGAACACTGAAGCTTTCTTT. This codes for CSVGPGWGMNTEAFF.

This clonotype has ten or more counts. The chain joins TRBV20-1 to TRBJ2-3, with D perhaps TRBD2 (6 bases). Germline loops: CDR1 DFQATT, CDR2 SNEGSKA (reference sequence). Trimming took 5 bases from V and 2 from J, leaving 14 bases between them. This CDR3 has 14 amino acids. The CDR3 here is CSAPLAFSTDTQYF. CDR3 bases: TGCAGTGCTCCGCTAGCGTTTTCCACAGATACGCAGTATTTT.

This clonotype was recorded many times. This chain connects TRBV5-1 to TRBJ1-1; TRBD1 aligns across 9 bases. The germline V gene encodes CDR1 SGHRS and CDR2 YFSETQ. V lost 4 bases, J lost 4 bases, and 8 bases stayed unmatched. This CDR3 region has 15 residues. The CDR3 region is CASSRATGGSTEAFF. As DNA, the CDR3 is TGCGCCAGCAGCCGCGCGACAGGGGGGAGCACTGAAGCTTTCTTT.

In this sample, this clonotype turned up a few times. Here the CDR3 DNA reads TGTGCCAGCAGCCGGGGAGCCAAAAACATTCAGTACTTC. It yields the protein CASSRGAKNIQYF. The chain links TRBV7-2 to TRBJ2-4, with D tentatively TRBD2 (5 bases). The CDR3 runs to 13 residues. Between the trimmed V and J ends, which lost 5 bases and 0 bases, there was a span of 5 bases. CDR1 is SGHTA and CDR2 is FQGNSA in the germline V gene.

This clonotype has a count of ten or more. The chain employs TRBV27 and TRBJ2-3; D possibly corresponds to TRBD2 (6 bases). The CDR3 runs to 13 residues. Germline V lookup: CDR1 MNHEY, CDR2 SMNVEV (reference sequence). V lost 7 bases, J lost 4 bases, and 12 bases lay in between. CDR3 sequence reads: CASMVTGADTQYF. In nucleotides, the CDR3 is TGTGCCAGCATGGTAACGGGGGCAGATACGCAGTATTTT.

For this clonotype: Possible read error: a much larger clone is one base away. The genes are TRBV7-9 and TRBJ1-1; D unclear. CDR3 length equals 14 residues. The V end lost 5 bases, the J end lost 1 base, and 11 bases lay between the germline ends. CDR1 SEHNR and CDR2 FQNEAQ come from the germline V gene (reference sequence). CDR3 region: CASSVTDKNTEAFF. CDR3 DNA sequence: TGTGCCAGCAGCGTAACAGACAAGAACACTGAAGCTTTCTTT.

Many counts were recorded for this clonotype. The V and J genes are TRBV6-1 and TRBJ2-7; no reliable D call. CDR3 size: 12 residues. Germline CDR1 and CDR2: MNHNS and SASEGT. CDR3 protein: CQQRQIPYEQYV. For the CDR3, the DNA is TGTCAGCAAAGGCAGATTCCATACGAGCAGTACGTC.

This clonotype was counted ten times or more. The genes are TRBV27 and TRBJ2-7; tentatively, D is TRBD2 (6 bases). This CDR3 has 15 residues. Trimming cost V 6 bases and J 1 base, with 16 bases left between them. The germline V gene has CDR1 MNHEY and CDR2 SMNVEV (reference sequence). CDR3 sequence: CASRSITGSSYEQYV. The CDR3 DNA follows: TGTGCCAGCAGAAGCATAACCGGGAGTTCCTACGAGCAGTACGTC.

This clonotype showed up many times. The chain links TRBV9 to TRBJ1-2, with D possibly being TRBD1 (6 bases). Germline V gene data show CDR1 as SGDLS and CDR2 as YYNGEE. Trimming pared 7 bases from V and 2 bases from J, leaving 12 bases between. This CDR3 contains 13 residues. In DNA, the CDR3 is TGTGCCAGCGGCCACAGGGAGAACTATGGCTACACCTTC. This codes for CASGHRENYGYTF.

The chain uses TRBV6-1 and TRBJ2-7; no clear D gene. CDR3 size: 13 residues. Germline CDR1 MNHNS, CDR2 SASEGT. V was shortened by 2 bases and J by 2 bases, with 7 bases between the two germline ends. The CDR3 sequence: CASSESGTYEQYF. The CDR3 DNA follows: TGTGCCAGCAGTGAATCAGGAACCTACGAGCAGTACTTC.

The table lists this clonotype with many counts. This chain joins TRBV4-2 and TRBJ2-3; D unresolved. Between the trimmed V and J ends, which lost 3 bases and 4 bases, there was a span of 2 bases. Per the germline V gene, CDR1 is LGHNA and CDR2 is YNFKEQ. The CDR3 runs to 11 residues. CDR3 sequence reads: CASSHSDTQYF. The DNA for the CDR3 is TGTGCCAGCAGCCACTCAGATACGCAGTATTTT.

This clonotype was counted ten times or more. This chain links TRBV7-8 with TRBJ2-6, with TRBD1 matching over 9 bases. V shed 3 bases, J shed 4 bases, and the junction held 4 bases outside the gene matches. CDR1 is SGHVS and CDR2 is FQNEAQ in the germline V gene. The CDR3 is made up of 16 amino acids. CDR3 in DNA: TGTGCCAGCAGCTTGGGACAGGGAGCCGGGGCCAACGTCCTGACTTTC. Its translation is CASSLGQGAGANVLTF.

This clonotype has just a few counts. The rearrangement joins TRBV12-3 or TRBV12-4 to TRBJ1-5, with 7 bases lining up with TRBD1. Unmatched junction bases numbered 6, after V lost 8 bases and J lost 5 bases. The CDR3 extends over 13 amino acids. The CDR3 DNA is TGTGCCAGCTGGACAGGTGGCGATCAGCCCCAGCATTTT. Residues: CASWTGGDQPQHF.

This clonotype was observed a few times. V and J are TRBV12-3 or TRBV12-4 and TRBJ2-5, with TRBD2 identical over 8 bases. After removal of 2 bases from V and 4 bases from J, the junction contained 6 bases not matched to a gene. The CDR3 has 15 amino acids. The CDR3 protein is CASSLRGGQGETQYF. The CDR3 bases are TGTGCCAGCAGTTTACGCGGGGGGCAGGGAGAGACCCAGTACTTC.

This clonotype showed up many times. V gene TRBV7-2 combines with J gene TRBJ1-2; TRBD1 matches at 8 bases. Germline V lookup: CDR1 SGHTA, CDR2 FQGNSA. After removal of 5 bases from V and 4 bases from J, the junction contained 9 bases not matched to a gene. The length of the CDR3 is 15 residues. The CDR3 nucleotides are TGTGCCAGCAGCCCACGGGGTGGACAGGGCTATGGCTACACCTTC. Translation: CASSPRGGQGYGYTF. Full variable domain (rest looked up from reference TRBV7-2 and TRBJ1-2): GAGVSQSPSNKVTEKGKDVELRCDPISGHTALYWYRQSLGQGLEFLIYFQGNSAPDKSGLPSDRFSAERTGGSVSTLTIQRTQQEDSAVYLCASSPRGGQGYGYTFGSGTRLTVV.

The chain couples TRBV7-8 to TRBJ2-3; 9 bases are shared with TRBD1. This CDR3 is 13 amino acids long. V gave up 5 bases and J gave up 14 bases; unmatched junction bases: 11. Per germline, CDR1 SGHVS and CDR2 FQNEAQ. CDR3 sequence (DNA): TGTGCCAGCAGCCCCCACGGGACAGGGTCGCCGTATTTT. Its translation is CASSPHGTGSPYF.

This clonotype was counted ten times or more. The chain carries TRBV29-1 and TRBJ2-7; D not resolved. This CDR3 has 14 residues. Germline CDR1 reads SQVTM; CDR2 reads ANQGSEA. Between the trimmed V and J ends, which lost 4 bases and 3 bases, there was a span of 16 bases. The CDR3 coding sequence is TGCAGCGTTGTTCCCAGGCCCCCGAACTACGAGCAGTACTTC. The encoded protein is CSVVPRPPNYEQYF.